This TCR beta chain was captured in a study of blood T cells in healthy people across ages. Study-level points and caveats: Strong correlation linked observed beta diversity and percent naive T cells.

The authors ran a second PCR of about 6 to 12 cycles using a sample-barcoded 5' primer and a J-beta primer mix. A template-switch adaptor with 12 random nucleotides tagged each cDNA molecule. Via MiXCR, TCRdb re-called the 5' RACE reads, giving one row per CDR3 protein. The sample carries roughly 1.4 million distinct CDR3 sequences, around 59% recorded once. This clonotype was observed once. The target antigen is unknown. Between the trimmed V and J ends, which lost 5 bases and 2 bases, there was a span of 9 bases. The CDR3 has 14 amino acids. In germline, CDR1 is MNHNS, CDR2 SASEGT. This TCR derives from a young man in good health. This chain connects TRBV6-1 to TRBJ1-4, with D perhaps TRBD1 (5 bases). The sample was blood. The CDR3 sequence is CASSSDITNEKLFF. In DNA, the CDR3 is TGTGCCAGCAGTTCGGACATCACTAATGAAAAACTGTTTTTT.